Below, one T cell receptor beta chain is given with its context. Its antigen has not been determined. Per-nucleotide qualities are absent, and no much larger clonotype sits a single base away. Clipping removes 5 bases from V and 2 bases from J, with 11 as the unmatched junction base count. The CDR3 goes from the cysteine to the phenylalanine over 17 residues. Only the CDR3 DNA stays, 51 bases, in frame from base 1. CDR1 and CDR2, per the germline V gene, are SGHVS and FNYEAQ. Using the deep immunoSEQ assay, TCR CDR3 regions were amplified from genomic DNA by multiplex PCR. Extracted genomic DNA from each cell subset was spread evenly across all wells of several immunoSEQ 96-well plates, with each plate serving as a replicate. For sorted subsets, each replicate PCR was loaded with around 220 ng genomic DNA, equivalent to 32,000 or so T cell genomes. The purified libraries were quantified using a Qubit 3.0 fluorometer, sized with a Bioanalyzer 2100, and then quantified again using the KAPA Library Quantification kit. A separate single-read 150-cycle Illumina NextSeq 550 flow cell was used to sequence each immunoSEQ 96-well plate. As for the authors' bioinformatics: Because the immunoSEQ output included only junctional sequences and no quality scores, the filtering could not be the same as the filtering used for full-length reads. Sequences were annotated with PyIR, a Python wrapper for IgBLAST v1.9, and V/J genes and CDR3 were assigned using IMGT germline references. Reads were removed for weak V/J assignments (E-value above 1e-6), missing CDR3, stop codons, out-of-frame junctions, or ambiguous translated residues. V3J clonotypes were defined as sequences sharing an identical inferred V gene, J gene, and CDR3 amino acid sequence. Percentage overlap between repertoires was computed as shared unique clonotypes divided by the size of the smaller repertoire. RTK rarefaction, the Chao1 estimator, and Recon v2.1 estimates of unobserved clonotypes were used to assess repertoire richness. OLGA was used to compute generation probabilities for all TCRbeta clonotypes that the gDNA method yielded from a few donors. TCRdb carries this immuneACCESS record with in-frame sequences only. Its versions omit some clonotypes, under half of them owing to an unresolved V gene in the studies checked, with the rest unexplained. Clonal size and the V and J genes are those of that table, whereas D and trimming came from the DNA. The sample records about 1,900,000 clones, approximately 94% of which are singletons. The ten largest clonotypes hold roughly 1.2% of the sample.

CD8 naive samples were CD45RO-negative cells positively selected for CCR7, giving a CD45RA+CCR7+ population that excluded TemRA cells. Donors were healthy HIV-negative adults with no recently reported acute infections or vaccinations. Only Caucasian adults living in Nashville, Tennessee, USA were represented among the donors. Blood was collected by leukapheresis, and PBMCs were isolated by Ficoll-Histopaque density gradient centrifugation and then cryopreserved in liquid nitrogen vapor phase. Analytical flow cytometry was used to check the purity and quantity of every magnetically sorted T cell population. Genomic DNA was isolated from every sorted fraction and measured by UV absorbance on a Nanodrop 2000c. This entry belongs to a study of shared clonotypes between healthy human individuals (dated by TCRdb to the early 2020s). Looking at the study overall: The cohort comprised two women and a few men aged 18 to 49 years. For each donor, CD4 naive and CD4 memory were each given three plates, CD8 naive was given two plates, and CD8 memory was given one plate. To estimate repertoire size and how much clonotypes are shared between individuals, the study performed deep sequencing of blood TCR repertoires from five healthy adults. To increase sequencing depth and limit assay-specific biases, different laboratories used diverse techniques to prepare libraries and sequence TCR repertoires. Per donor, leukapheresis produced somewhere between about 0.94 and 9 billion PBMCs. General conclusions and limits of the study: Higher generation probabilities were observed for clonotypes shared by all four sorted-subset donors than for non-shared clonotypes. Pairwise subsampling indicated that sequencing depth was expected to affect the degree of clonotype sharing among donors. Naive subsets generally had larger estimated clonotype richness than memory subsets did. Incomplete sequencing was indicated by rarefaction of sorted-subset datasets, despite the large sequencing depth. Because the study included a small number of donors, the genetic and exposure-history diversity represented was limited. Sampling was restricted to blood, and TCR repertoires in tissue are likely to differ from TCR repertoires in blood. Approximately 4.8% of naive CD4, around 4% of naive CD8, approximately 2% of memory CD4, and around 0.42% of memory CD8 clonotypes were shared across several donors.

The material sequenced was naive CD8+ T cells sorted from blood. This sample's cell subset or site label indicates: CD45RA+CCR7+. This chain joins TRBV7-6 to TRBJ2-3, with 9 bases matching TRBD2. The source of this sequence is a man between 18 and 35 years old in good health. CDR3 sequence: CASSPPVAGAITDTQYF. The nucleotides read TGTGCCAGCAGCCCCCCTGTAGCGGGGGCCATCACAGATACGCAGTATTTT.